The source of this T cell receptor beta chain is a study of blood T cell repertoires in COVID-19. Produced via immunoSEQ multiplex PCR; TCRdb's table is partial and in-frame only. This repertoire shows approximately 250,000 clones, approximately 83% found once; its top ten account for about 8%. V gave up 2 bases and J gave up 3 bases, with 7 bases separating them. CDR1 and CDR2 (germline): SNHLY, FYNNEI. The CDR3 runs to 13 residues. Material for sequencing was peripheral blood. The TCR sequence derives from a woman in her forties or fifties with acute or convalescent COVID-19. The genes are TRBV2 and TRBJ1-2; D is undetermined. For the CDR3, the DNA is TGTGCCAGCAGTGAATCTGGGCACTATGGCTACACCTTC. It is translated as CASSESGHYGYTF. Using reference TRBV2 and TRBJ1-2 for the parts outside the CDR3, the full variable domain is EPEVTQTPSHQVTQMGQEVILRCVPISNHLYFYWYRQILGQKVEFLVSFYNNEISEKSEIFDDQFSVERPDGSNFTLKIRSTKLEDSAMYFCASSESGHYGYTFGSGTRLTVV.